The present T cell receptor (beta chain) was sequenced within a study of blood T cells in healthy people across ages. V gave up 1 base and J gave up 8 bases, with 21 bases separating them. The CDR3 is 17 residues long. With a J-beta primer mix and a sample-barcoded 5' primer, a second PCR ran roughly 6 to 11 cycles. A single record per CDR3 protein comes from TCRdb applying MiXCR to the 5' RACE reads. The sample has about a million distinct CDR3 sequences, around two fifths seen once. Only a few counts were recorded for this clonotype. The TCR was taken from a man aged 18 to 35 in good health. The specimen was blood. This rearrangement joins TRBV12-3 or TRBV12-4 to TRBJ2-1; either TRBD1 or TRBD2 may supply D (5 bases each). This chain's CDR3 is CASSLVGPGQRGDEQFF. The CDR3 DNA is TGTGCCAGCAGTTTAGTCGGTCCAGGTCAGAGGGGCGATGAGCAGTTCTTC.